This T cell receptor beta chain is drawn from a study of T cell clonotyping in hematopoietic cell transplantation. Data came from immunoSEQ multiplex PCR; TCRdb stores just in-frame clones and leaves some out. The table has tens of thousands of clones, roughly 94% seen once. Study-level points and caveats: Few recipient clonotypes overlapped donors; over 97% were de novo at given depth. No sorting was done, leaving CD4 and CD8 contributions mixed. Pathologically expanded recipient clonotypes increased progressively from day 30 to day 180 as diversity fell. Higher Inverse Simpson Index values in graft donor and pretransplant recipient predicted broader posttransplant TCR diversity.

Comment on this clone: Its cognate antigen is unknown.

The V gene end was trimmed by 7 bases and the J gene end by 0 bases; junction bases not matched to a gene: 7. The CDR3 sequence is 16 residues long. The germline V gene has CDR1 SGHTA and CDR2 FQGNSA. This clonotype was sampled from a woman between 45 and 60 years old in good health. Some clones in this sample may be carry-over from other donors' samples. The chain joins TRBV7-2 to TRBJ1-3; TRBD1 aligns across 9 bases. What was sequenced was peripheral blood mononuclear cells. The CDR3 loop reads CASTRDRATSGNTIYF. CDR3 coding DNA: TGTGCCAGCACCCGGGACAGGGCAACCTCTGGAAACACCATATATTTT.